The 24 T cell receptor beta chains presented below share a single source sample, sequenced in a study of cytomegalovirus exposure and HLA in healthy donors. Profiled with immunoSEQ multiplex PCR; TCRdb holds only in-frame clones, not every one. The table shows 50,000 to 65,000 clones, with just under 95% occurring only once. Sequencing used PBMCs. The receptors stem from a woman between 18 and 29 years old in good health and CMV-seropositive.

The V call is TRBV11-3, the J call TRBJ2-6; 10 bases map to TRBD1. This CDR3 is built from 16 residues. Germline CDR1 and CDR2: SGHNT and YENEEA. V gave up 5 bases and J gave up 3 bases; unmatched junction bases: 4. The CDR3 region is CASSAGTGDGANVLTF. The CDR3 nucleotides are TGTGCCAGCAGCGCCGGGACAGGGGATGGGGCCAACGTCCTGACTTTC.

The rearrangement uses TRBV4-3 and TRBJ2-1; D call uncertain. Trimming pared 1 base from V and 6 bases from J, leaving 7 bases between. CDR3 length equals 13 residues. CDR1 is LGHNA, CDR2 YSLEER, per germline. The DNA of the CDR3 is TGCGCCAGCAGCCAAGTTCCCCTCAATGAGCAGTTCTTC. Translating it yields CASSQVPLNEQFF.

V usage is TRBV4-1 and J usage is TRBJ2-3, with a tentative D call TRBD2 (5 bases). Deletions cut 0 bases from V and 2 bases from J, with 15 bases between. The germline gives CDR1 MGHRA, CDR2 YSYEKL. The CDR3 totals 17 residues. The CDR3 DNA is TGCGCCAGCAGCCAAGATCGGAGGTCCACTTTCACAGATACGCAGTATTTT. Protein product: CASSQDRRSTFTDTQYF.

The rearrangement uses TRBV7-2 and TRBJ2-3; D remains unclear. CDR1 SGHTA and CDR2 FQGNSA come from the germline V gene. The CDR3 runs to 16 residues. The V and J ends lost 5 bases and 2 bases respectively, with 17 bases between them. As DNA, the CDR3 is TGTGCCAGCAGCGTAACCCCCCCGGTTACCACAGATACGCAGTATTTT. Protein sequence: CASSVTPPVTTDTQYF.

The chain is built from TRBV28 and TRBJ2-1, with 9 bases lining up with TRBD1. There are 12 residues in the CDR3. With 5 bases clipped from V and 15 bases from J, the junction kept 8 bases outside the gene matches. The germline CDR1 and CDR2 sequences are MDHEN and SYDVKM. The CDR3, as DNA: TGTGCCAGCAGTACACAGGGGGCGCGGGGGTTCTTC. This sequence encodes CASSTQGARGFF.

The rearrangement links TRBV14 to TRBJ1-1, with D unclear. This CDR3 contains 13 residues. The ends were cut back, 2 bases at V and 1 base at J, with 5 bases in the middle. Per germline, CDR1 SGHDN and CDR2 FVKESK. CDR3: CASSQRGNTEAFF. CDR3 sequence (DNA): TGTGCCAGCAGCCAACGGGGGAACACTGAAGCTTTCTTT.

This clone was detected once. The chain uses TRBV9 and TRBJ1-2; possible D gene TRBD1, 5 bases. In germline, CDR1 is SGDLS, CDR2 YYNGEE. V was clipped by 3 bases and J by 4 bases, with 16 bases between them. This CDR3 region has 15 residues. CDR3 in DNA: TGTGCCAGCAGCGAGGGACCGGGGGAGTTCTATGGCTACACCTTC. Encoded protein: CASSEGPGEFYGYTF.

The chain recombines TRBV30 with TRBJ2-6, with D maybe TRBD1 (6 bases). Germline loops: CDR1 GTSNPN, CDR2 SVGIG (reference sequence). Between the trimmed V and J ends, which lost 4 bases and 0 bases, there was a span of 16 bases. This CDR3 region has 17 residues. The CDR3 DNA sequence: TGTGCCTGGACCAAGGACAGTGGGGCCTCTGGGGCCAACGTCCTGACTTTC. This gives the protein CAWTKDSGASGANVLTF.

The V gene is TRBV4-3, the J gene TRBJ1-5; maybe TRBD1 (6 bases). V lost 2 bases and J 4 bases, leaving 12 bases between the germline ends. The CDR3 contains 15 residues. Per germline, CDR1 LGHNA and CDR2 YSLEER. Written as DNA, the CDR3 is TGCGCCAGCAGCCAACACAGGGTCGAGAATCAGCCCCAGCATTTT. It codes for CASSQHRVENQPQHF.

The V call is TRBV28, the J call TRBJ1-4; no definite D call. CDR3 length: 15 amino acids. The germline CDR1 and CDR2 sequences are MDHEN and SYDVKM. Trimming pared 6 bases from V and 2 bases from J, leaving 13 bases between. The DNA for the CDR3 is TGTGCCAGCAGCCTCGACGGAGCCACTAATGAAAAACTGTTTTTT. Its translation is CASSLDGATNEKLFF.

V is TRBV2 and J is TRBJ1-5, with a weak D call TRBD1 (5 bases). CDR1 and CDR2 (germline): SNHLY, FYNNEI. Trimming took off 2 bases at V and 4 bases at J, with 12 bases between the two ends. The CDR3 contains 15 residues. CDR3 nucleotide sequence: TGTGCCAGCAGTGAATATACAGGCGATAATCAGCCCCAGCATTTT. Encoded protein: CASSEYTGDNQPQHF. Using reference TRBV2 and TRBJ1-5 for the parts outside the CDR3, the full variable domain is EPEVTQTPSHQVTQMGQEVILRCVPISNHLYFYWYRQILGQKVEFLVSFYNNEISEKSEIFDDQFSVERPDGSNFTLKIRSTKLEDSAMYFCASSEYTGDNQPQHFGDGTRLSIL.

The sample holds one count of this clone. The chain uses TRBV27 and TRBJ2-3; 13 bases agree with TRBD2. Per the germline V gene, CDR1 is MNHEY and CDR2 is SMNVEV (reference sequence). CDR3 length: 17 amino acids. J lost 1 base, V lost 5 bases, and 6 bases had no gene match. This CDR3 reads CASSPWTSGRGTDTQYF. Written as DNA, the CDR3 is TGTGCCAGCAGTCCCTGGACTAGCGGGAGAGGCACAGATACGCAGTATTTT.

This clone was seen once. J is TRBJ2-5 and V is TRBV5-1; tentative D call: TRBD2 (6 bases). V dropped 7 bases and J dropped 2 bases, with 18 bases sitting between them. Looked up from germline, CDR1 is SGHRS and CDR2 is YFSETQ. The CDR3 has 15 amino acids. This CDR3 reads CASYDGGTNQETQYF. The CDR3 DNA is TGCGCCAGCTATGATGGCGGGACGAATCAAGAGACCCAGTACTTC.

The chain couples TRBV15 to TRBJ2-5; D remains unclear. CDR3 length: 15 residues. Per the germline V gene, CDR1 is LNHNV and CDR2 is YYDKDF (reference sequence). V lost 3 bases to trimming and J lost 5 bases, with 16 bases between them. The CDR3 nucleotides are TGTGCCACCAGCAGGAAACTATCTAGTTTGGAGACCCAGTACTTC. Protein sequence: CATSRKLSSLETQYF. Together with reference TRBV15 and TRBJ2-5, the CDR3 gives the full variable domain: DAMVIQNPRYQVTQFGKPVTLSCSQTLNHNVMYWYQQKSSQAPKLLFHYYDKDFNNEADTPDNFQSRRPNTSFCFLDIRSPGLGDTAMYLCATSRKLSSLETQYFGPGTRLLVL.

The rearrangement uses TRBV11-2 and TRBJ2-3, with D perhaps TRBD1 (6 bases). The CDR3 loop spans 15 amino acids. Germline lookup yields CDR1 SGHAT and CDR2 FQNNGV. V lost 1 base and J 2 bases, leaving 10 bases between the germline ends. CDR3 loop: CASSLGGGNTDTQYF. The CDR3 bases are TGTGCCAGCAGCTTAGGAGGGGGAAACACAGATACGCAGTATTTT.

V gene TRBV6-4 combines with J gene TRBJ2-1, with TRBD2 matching over 12 bases. The CDR3 has 15 residues. Losses at the gene ends were 3 bases for V and 9 bases for J; bases not matched to a gene: 6. Germline V gene data show CDR1 as MRHNA and CDR2 as SNTAGT. The CDR3 DNA reads TGTGCCAGCAGTGAACGGACTAGCGGGGTCGGTGAGCAGTTCTTC. Protein: CASSERTSGVGEQFF.

The rearrangement joins TRBV28 to TRBJ1-1, with D hard to call. The germline CDR1 and CDR2 sequences are MDHEN and SYDVKM. The CDR3 spans 14 residues. V was pared by 3 bases and J by 1 base, with 9 bases between. The CDR3 DNA follows: TGTGCCAGCAGTTTTCAACACGCGAACACTGAAGCTTTCTTT. Its protein is CASSFQHANTEAFF.

The chain links TRBV19 to TRBJ2-7; 11 nucleotides agree with TRBD1. This CDR3 is built from 14 residues. Looked up from germline, CDR1 is LNHDA and CDR2 is SQIVND (reference sequence). The ends lost 8 bases at V and 1 base at J; junction bases unmatched: 4. CDR3 residues: CASAWDRGSYEQYF. CDR3 DNA sequence: TGTGCCAGTGCGTGGGACAGGGGGTCCTACGAGCAGTACTTC.

The chain employs TRBV28 and TRBJ1-3; D possibly corresponds to TRBD1 (5 bases). V was shortened by 6 bases and J by 0 bases, with 12 bases between the two germline ends. This CDR3 contains 15 residues. From germline, CDR1 is MDHEN and CDR2 SYDVKM. The DNA of the CDR3 is TGTGCCAGCAGGCTAGACAGAAGCTCTGGAAACACCATATATTTT. Its translation: CASRLDRSSGNTIYF.

The J gene is TRBJ2-3, the V gene TRBV2; TRBD2 matches 7 bases. CDR1 is SNHLY and CDR2 is FYNNEI in the germline V gene. Trimming took 4 bases from V and 0 from J; bases not matched to a gene: 7. This CDR3 has 16 residues. CDR3 sequence reads: CASSVVAGPSTDTQYF. As DNA, the CDR3 is TGTGCCAGCAGTGTAGTAGCGGGCCCTAGCACAGATACGCAGTATTTT.

The V and J genes are TRBV4-3 and TRBJ1-2, with a possible D match to TRBD1 (5 bases). The CDR3 sequence is 13 residues long. In germline, CDR1 is LGHNA, CDR2 YSLEER. Trimming took off 4 bases at V and 2 bases at J, with 8 bases between the two ends. CDR3 sequence reads: CASSLRVNYGYTF. The CDR3 region has the DNA TGCGCCAGCAGCCTCAGGGTCAACTATGGCTACACCTTC.

This chain connects TRBV29-1 to TRBJ1-1, with D hard to call. CDR3 length: 12 amino acids. V was trimmed by 6 bases and J by 11 bases, leaving 19 bases between them. CDR1 SQVTM and CDR2 ANQGSEA come from the germline V gene. CDR3 coding DNA: TGCAGCGTAGGATTAGACACCCCGGGGGCTTTCTTT. This codes for CSVGLDTPGAFF.

The chain combines TRBV4-2 with TRBJ1-4; weak D call: TRBD1 (6 bases). The CDR3 sequence is 15 residues long. V was trimmed by 3 bases and J by 6 bases, leaving 14 bases between them. The germline V gene encodes CDR1 LGHNA and CDR2 YNFKEQ. CDR3 loop: CASSQGGLEDEKLFF. The CDR3 DNA follows: TGTGCCAGCAGCCAGGGGGGGCTAGAGGATGAAAAACTGTTTTTT.

The rearrangement joins TRBV28 to TRBJ1-5; unclear D gene. CDR3 size: 14 residues. Germline loops: CDR1 MDHEN, CDR2 SYDVKM. V was trimmed by 1 base and J by 4 bases, leaving 8 bases between them. The CDR3 DNA reads TGTGCCAGCAGTTTATTAGCGCGAAATCAGCCCCAGCATTTT. Protein: CASSLLARNQPQHF.